A single sample is the source of the 8 T cell receptor beta chains below, sequenced in a study of CD4+ T cells in melanoma. Clones were read by immunoSEQ multiplex PCR, and TCRdb kept only the in-frame ones, dropping some. The sample holds approximately 110,000 clones, 92% seen once. Sequencing was done on a sample of peripheral blood. These receptors all come from a human donor with melanoma.

The chain combines TRBV5-6 with TRBJ2-7; 11 bases are a match to TRBD2. Trimming cost V 6 bases and J 2 bases; bases outside gene matches: 10. The CDR3 length is 16 residues. Germline V gene data show CDR1 as SGHDT and CDR2 as YYEEEE. The CDR3 loop reads CASTSPTSGNPYEQYF. CDR3 nucleotide sequence: TGTGCCAGCACCTCCCCGACTAGCGGGAACCCCTACGAGCAGTACTTC.

The CDR3 DNA follows: TGTGCCAGCAGCCAGCCCCTGGGCGGGCAGAACACCGGGGAGCTGTTTTTT. Its translation is CASSQPLGGQNTGELFF. This sequence joins TRBV11-2 and TRBJ2-2; D perhaps matches TRBD2 (5 bases). This CDR3 comprises 17 residues. From germline, CDR1 is SGHAT and CDR2 FQNNGV. Trimming took off 5 bases at V and 1 base at J, with 17 bases between the two ends.

V gene TRBV5-8 combines with J gene TRBJ2-2; 8 positions agree with TRBD2. The germline V gene has CDR1 SGHTS and CDR2 YDEGEE. The CDR3 covers 14 residues. The V gene end was trimmed by 9 bases and the J gene end by 2 bases; junction bases not matched to a gene: 6. The CDR3 region is CATRAGVNTGELFF. The DNA of the CDR3 is TGTGCCACCCGAGCGGGAGTAAACACCGGGGAGCTGTTTTTT.

This chain joins TRBV5-6 and TRBJ1-1, with D unresolved. The V and J ends lost 3 bases and 0 bases respectively, with 6 bases between them. This CDR3 comprises 13 residues. Germline assignment: CDR1 SGHDT and CDR2 YYEEEE. This CDR3 is CASSWELNTEAFF. The CDR3 DNA is TGTGCCAGCAGCTGGGAGCTGAACACTGAAGCTTTCTTT.

The J gene is TRBJ1-2, the V gene TRBV7-2; D gene uncertain. Germline loops: CDR1 SGHTA, CDR2 FQGNSA. CDR3 length: 14 amino acids. Trimming shortened V by 5 bases and J by 4 bases, and 14 bases separated the two germline ends. The CDR3 region is CASSLRDNFYGYTF. The CDR3, as DNA: TGTGCCAGCAGCCTAAGGGATAACTTCTATGGCTACACCTTC. The variable domain in full, with the rest retrieved from reference TRBV7-2 and TRBJ1-2, is GAGVSQSPSNKVTEKGKDVELRCDPISGHTALYWYRQSLGQGLEFLIYFQGNSAPDKSGLPSDRFSAERTGGSVSTLTIQRTQQEDSAVYLCASSLRDNFYGYTFGSGTRLTVV.

The rearrangement uses TRBV9 and TRBJ1-2, with D unclear. Trimming took 0 bases from V and 6 from J, leaving 9 bases between them. The CDR3 consists of 13 residues. Germline CDR1 SGDLS, CDR2 YYNGEE. The CDR3 region is CASSVDRGNGYTF. The CDR3, as DNA: TGTGCCAGCAGCGTAGACAGAGGGAATGGCTACACCTTC.

The chain links TRBV5-1 to TRBJ2-2; 11 positions agree with TRBD1. This CDR3 spans 16 amino acids. Germline CDR1 and CDR2: SGHRS and YFSETQ. The V and J ends lost 4 bases and 5 bases, in that order; junction bases with no gene match: 7. CDR3 region: CASSPPGQGDTGELFF. In DNA form, the CDR3 reads TGCGCCAGCAGCCCTCCGGGACAGGGGGATACCGGGGAGCTGTTTTTT.

V is TRBV4-2 and J is TRBJ2-1; tentatively, D is TRBD1 (6 bases). The germline V and J ends were trimmed by 4 bases and 9 bases, with 19 bases remaining between them. The germline V gene has CDR1 LGHNA and CDR2 YNFKEQ. The length of the CDR3 is 15 residues. The chain's CDR3 is CASSLPGHRTGEQFF. The DNA for the CDR3 is TGTGCCAGCAGCCTTCCGGGACACCGAACCGGTGAGCAGTTCTTC.